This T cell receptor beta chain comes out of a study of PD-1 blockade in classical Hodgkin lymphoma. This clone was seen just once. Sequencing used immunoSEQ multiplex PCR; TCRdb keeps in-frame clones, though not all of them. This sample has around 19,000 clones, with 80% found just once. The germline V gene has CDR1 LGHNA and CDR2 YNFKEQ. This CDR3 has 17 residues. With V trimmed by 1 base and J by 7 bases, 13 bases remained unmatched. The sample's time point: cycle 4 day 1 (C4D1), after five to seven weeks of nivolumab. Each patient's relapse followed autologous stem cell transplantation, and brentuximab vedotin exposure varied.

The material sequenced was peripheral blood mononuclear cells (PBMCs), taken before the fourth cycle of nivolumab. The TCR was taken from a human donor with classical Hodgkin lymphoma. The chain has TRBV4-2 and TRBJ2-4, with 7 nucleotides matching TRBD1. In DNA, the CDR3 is TGTGCCAGCAGCCAAGGACCGGGACAGACTCTTAGTAACATTCAGTACTTC. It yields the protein CASSQGPGQTLSNIQYF.